The 22 T cell receptor beta chains given below trace back to one sample, sequenced in a study of T cell responses to AZD1222 COVID-19 vaccine. The table came from immunoSEQ multiplex PCR; TCRdb's copy has only in-frame clones and leaves some out. The sample consists of tens of thousands of clones, approximately 86% of them appearing once. Here the sequenced sample was peripheral blood, taken on day 0 of AZD1222 vaccination. These receptors all come from an adult in good health.

The chain links TRBV5-1 to TRBJ1-2; perhaps TRBD1 as D (5 bases). Trimming removed 4 bases from V and 8 bases from J, with 18 bases in between. The CDR3 is made up of 14 amino acids. Germline V gene sequence: CDR1 SGHRS, CDR2 YFSETQ. The CDR3 bases are TGCGCCAGCAGCCTACTTAATACAGGTTTCGGCTACACCTTC. This gives the protein CASSLLNTGFGYTF.

By sample fraction, this clone is medium-sized (0.01 to 0.1%). The chain uses TRBV6-1 and TRBJ1-4; 11 bases are shared with TRBD1. After removal of 1 base from V and 7 bases from J, the junction contained 2 bases not matched to a gene. This CDR3 spans 15 amino acids. Germline values: CDR1 MNHNS, CDR2 SASEGT. This CDR3 reads CASSEGTGGVEKLFF. Written as DNA, the CDR3 is TGTGCCAGCAGTGAAGGGACAGGGGGCGTTGAAAAACTGTTTTTT.

In DNA, the CDR3 is TGTGCCAGCTCACCACCCTTAACAGATACGCAGTATTTT. The encoded protein is CASSPPLTDTQYF. V usage is TRBV18 and J usage is TRBJ2-3; D remains ambiguous. Trimming left V 0 bases short and J 3 bases short, with 4 bases between. Germline V gene sequence: CDR1 KGHSH, CDR2 LQKENI. CDR3 length equals 13 residues.

The chain uses TRBV28 and TRBJ1-1; D may be TRBD1 (5 bases). V shed 4 bases and J shed 1 base, with 7 bases lying between them. The CDR3 loop spans 13 amino acids. Germline assignment: CDR1 MDHEN and CDR2 SYDVKM. The CDR3 loop reads CASSWQGNTEAFF. CDR3 DNA sequence: TGTGCCAGCAGTTGGCAGGGGAACACTGAAGCTTTCTTT. The variable domain in full, with the rest retrieved from reference TRBV28 and TRBJ1-1, is DVKVTQSSRYLVKRTGEKVFLECVQDMDHENMFWYRQDPGLGLRLIYFSYDVKMKEKGDIPEGYSVSREKKERFSLILESASTNQTSMYLCASSWQGNTEAFFGQGTRLTVV.

The chain carries TRBV11-2 and TRBJ2-7, with D unclear. The CDR3 runs to 15 residues. The germline V gene encodes CDR1 SGHAT and CDR2 FQNNGV. The V end was cut by 5 bases, the J end by 0 bases, with 14 bases between. CDR3 amino acids: CASSTLRARSYEQYF. As DNA, the CDR3 is TGTGCCAGCAGCACTCTCCGGGCCCGCTCCTACGAGCAGTACTTC.

J is TRBJ2-1 and V is TRBV12-3 or TRBV12-4, with D perhaps TRBD2 (5 bases). V was shortened by 4 bases and J by 8 bases, with 12 bases between the two germline ends. The CDR3 has 13 residues. CDR3 residues: CASSSDGGDEQFF. CDR3 bases: TGTGCCAGCAGTTCGGACGGAGGAGATGAGCAGTTCTTC.

This chain joins TRBV5-1 and TRBJ2-3; TRBD1 or TRBD2 may be the D gene (6 bases each). The CDR3 has 17 residues. V gave up 0 bases and J gave up 1 base, with 15 bases separating them. The germline gives CDR1 SGHRS, CDR2 YFSETQ. The chain's CDR3 is CASSLVFGGGGTDTQYF. The CDR3 bases are TGCGCCAGCAGCTTGGTTTTCGGAGGGGGTGGCACAGATACGCAGTATTTT.

This chain connects TRBV5-1 to TRBJ2-3; TRBD2 is a possible D gene (5 bases). From germline, CDR1 is SGHRS and CDR2 YFSETQ. The CDR3 length is 15 residues. Trimming removed 5 bases at V and 0 bases at J, with 13 bases between. The CDR3 sequence: CASRLDSTSTDTQYF. Here the CDR3 DNA reads TGCGCCAGCAGACTGGACTCAACTAGCACAGATACGCAGTATTTT. Complete variable domain (other parts from reference TRBV5-1 and TRBJ2-3): KAGVTQTPRYLIKTRGQQVTLSCSPISGHRSVSWYQQTPGQGLQFLFEYFSETQRNKGNFPGRFSGRQFSNSRSEMNVSTLELGDSALYLCASRLDSTSTDTQYFGPGTRLTVL.

V gene TRBV4-1 combines with J gene TRBJ2-2, with D possibly TRBD2 on 5 matching bases. Germline CDR1 and CDR2: MGHRA and YSYEKL. V was trimmed by 1 base and J by 6 bases, leaving 12 bases between them. The CDR3 sequence is 15 residues long. CDR3 nucleotide sequence: TGCGCCAGCAGCCAAGTGCACGGGATCTCCGGGGAGCTGTTTTTT. This translates into CASSQVHGISGELFF.

This clone was picked up one time. This chain joins TRBV5-8 and TRBJ1-5, with unresolved D. The CDR3 extends over 13 amino acids. CDR1 and CDR2 from the germline V gene are SGHTS and YDEGEE. The V gene lost 3 bases and the J gene lost 3 bases, with 7 bases spanning the gap. In DNA form, the CDR3 reads TGTGCCAGCAGCTCAGCGCTCAATCAGCCCCAGCATTTT. This codes for CASSSALNQPQHF.

The J gene is TRBJ1-1, the V gene TRBV7-3; D not resolved. CDR1 SGHTA and CDR2 FQGTGA come from the germline V gene. The ends were cut back, 2 bases at V and 7 bases at J, with 5 bases in the middle. The CDR3 has 11 amino acids. DNA of the CDR3: TGTGCCAGCAGCTTATCGATTGAAGCTTTCTTT. As protein: CASSLSIEAFF.

The J gene is TRBJ2-2, the V gene TRBV9; TRBD1 might be the D (6 bases). V was clipped by 0 bases and J by 3 bases, with 12 bases between them. Germline CDR1 is SGDLS and CDR2 is YYNGEE. The CDR3 is 16 residues long. As DNA, the CDR3 is TGTGCCAGCAGCGTAGTAGGGGGATTTGACACCGGGGAGCTGTTTTTT. This sequence encodes CASSVVGGFDTGELFF.

The chain couples TRBV7-9 to TRBJ2-3; 7 bases agree with TRBD2. The CDR3 has 14 amino acids. Per germline, CDR1 SEHNR and CDR2 FQNEAQ (reference sequence). With V trimmed by 8 bases and J by 1 base, 6 bases remained unmatched. CDR3 coding DNA: TGTGCCAGCTTGGCTAGCGGCCGCACAGATACGCAGTATTTT. Protein: CASLASGRTDTQYF.

The chain recombines TRBV28 with TRBJ2-3, with D hard to call. The CDR3 totals 13 residues. The germline gives CDR1 MDHEN, CDR2 SYDVKM. Between the trimmed V and J ends, which lost 5 bases and 5 bases, there was a span of 11 bases. CDR3 DNA sequence: TGTGCCAGCAGTCTACTTGGTGAAGATACGCAGTATTTT. Amino acids: CASSLLGEDTQYF.

This clone showed up just once. The rearrangement uses TRBV7-6 and TRBJ2-5, with a weak D call TRBD2 (6 bases). This CDR3 is 22 amino acids long. The germline V and J ends were trimmed by 0 bases and 5 bases, with 34 bases remaining between them. Germline CDR1 SGHVS, CDR2 FNYEAQ. For the CDR3, the DNA is TGTGCCAGCAGCTTAGCGTGGTCGAGGGAAGCGTTAGGAGGGCCCTACCGGGAGACCCAGTACTTC. Protein sequence: CASSLAWSREALGGPYRETQYF.

The chain combines TRBV6-1 with TRBJ2-2; D may correspond to TRBD1 or TRBD2 (5 bases each). Trimming took 2 bases from V and 6 from J, leaving 19 bases between them. CDR1 and CDR2 (germline): MNHNS, SASEGT. This CDR3 is 17 amino acids long. CDR3 nucleotide sequence: TGTGCCAGCAGTGAACGGGGACGCTACATAGTCTCCGGGGAGCTGTTTTTT. This translates into CASSERGRYIVSGELFF.

A single count supports this clone. The V and J genes are TRBV4-3 and TRBJ2-3; 11 bases are shared with TRBD2. J gave up 0 bases and V 0 bases, and 2 bases lay outside the gene matches. This CDR3 spans 17 amino acids. CDR1 and CDR2 (germline): LGHNA, YSLEER. The CDR3 reads CASSQDRTSGSTDTQYF. For the CDR3, the DNA is TGCGCCAGCAGCCAAGATCGGACTAGCGGGAGCACAGATACGCAGTATTTT.

The CDR3 here is CASSPGPQLNSPLHF. The DNA for the CDR3 is TGTGCCAGCTCACCCGGACCACAATTAAATTCACCCCTCCACTTT. The chain recombines TRBV18 with TRBJ1-6; D ambiguous. This CDR3 contains 15 residues. Per the germline V gene, CDR1 is KGHSH and CDR2 is LQKENI. V lost 3 bases and J 7 bases, leaving 13 bases between the germline ends.

The chain carries TRBV2 and TRBJ1-5; D is perhaps TRBD1 (5 bases). Trimming left V 4 bases short and J 6 bases short, with 10 bases between. The CDR3 is made up of 13 amino acids. CDR1 is SNHLY and CDR2 is FYNNEI in the germline V gene. DNA for the CDR3: TGTGCCAGCAGTGCCCAGGGTGCTCAGCCCCAGCATTTT. This codes for CASSAQGAQPQHF. The full variable domain, with the rest looked up from reference TRBV2 and TRBJ1-5, is EPEVTQTPSHQVTQMGQEVILRCVPISNHLYFYWYRQILGQKVEFLVSFYNNEISEKSEIFDDQFSVERPDGSNFTLKIRSTKLEDSAMYFCASSAQGAQPQHFGDGTRLSIL.

This clone has only a few counts. The rearrangement links TRBV18 to TRBJ2-2, with a weak D call TRBD1 (5 bases). The CDR3 length is 20 residues. The V gene's germline CDR1 is KGHSH and CDR2 LQKENI. With 3 bases removed from V and 6 bases from J, the gap between germline ends came to 29 bases. CDR3: CASSPNAPQGAGQSSGELFF. In nucleotides, the CDR3 is TGTGCCAGCTCACCGAACGCCCCCCAAGGGGCCGGCCAATCTTCCGGGGAGCTGTTTTTT.

This chain uses TRBV7-9 with TRBJ2-1; 14 bases line up with TRBD2. Trimming removed 2 bases from V and 5 bases from J; junction bases left unmatched: 5. Germline CDR1 and CDR2: SEHNR and FQNEAQ (reference sequence). The CDR3 has 17 residues. The CDR3 sequence is CASSLTAGLAGDNEQFF. The CDR3 nucleotides are TGTGCCAGCAGCTTAACCGCGGGACTAGCGGGGGACAATGAGCAGTTCTTC.

The V gene is TRBV4-2, the J gene TRBJ2-3; TRBD2 matches 10 bases. CDR1 is LGHNA, CDR2 YNFKEQ, per germline. Germline trimming cut 0 bases from V and 4 bases from J; bases unmatched to any gene: 10. CDR3 size: 18 residues. CDR3 nucleotides: TGTGCCAGCAGCCAAGAAAATCTAGCGGGAGTTTTTCCAGATACGCAGTATTTT. Its translation: CASSQENLAGVFPDTQYF.